This T cell receptor beta chain was obtained from a study of OX40 agonist ivuxolimab in advanced cancers. Trimming shortened V by 2 bases and J by 5 bases, and 9 bases separated the two germline ends. CDR3 length: 13 residues. Germline-derived CDR1 and CDR2 are MDHEN and SYDVKM. The table came from immunoSEQ multiplex PCR; TCRdb's copy has only in-frame clones and leaves some out. The data contain around 6,100 clones, around four fifths of them seen just once; the ten biggest clones take up approximately 25%. The clonotype was recovered from an adult with an advanced solid tumor such as melanoma, head and neck, liver or kidney cancer. The starting material was CD4+ or CD8+ T cells sorted from blood, obtained in a trial of the OX40 agonist ivuxolimab. The chain recombines TRBV28 with TRBJ2-5; no definite D call. CDR3 in amino acids: CASSLPPEETQYF. For the CDR3, the DNA is TGTGCCAGCAGTTTACCCCCGGAGGAGACCCAGTACTTC.